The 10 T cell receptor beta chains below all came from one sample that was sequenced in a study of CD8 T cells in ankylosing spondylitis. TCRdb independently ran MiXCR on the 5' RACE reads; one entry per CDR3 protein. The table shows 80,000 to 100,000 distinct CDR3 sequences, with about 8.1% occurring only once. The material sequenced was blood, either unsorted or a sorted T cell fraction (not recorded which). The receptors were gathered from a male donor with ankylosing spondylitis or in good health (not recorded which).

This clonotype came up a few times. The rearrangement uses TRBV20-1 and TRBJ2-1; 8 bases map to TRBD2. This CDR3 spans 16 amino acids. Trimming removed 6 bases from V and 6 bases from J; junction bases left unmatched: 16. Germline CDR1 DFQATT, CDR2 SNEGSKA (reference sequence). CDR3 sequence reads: CSANPGGRGGGNEQFF. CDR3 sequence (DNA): TGCAGTGCCAACCCTGGAGGCCGGGGGGGAGGCAATGAGCAGTTCTTC.

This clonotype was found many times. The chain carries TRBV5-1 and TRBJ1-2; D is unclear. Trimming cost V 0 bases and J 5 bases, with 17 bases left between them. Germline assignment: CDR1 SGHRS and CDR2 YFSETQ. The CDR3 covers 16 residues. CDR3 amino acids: CASSLDSPTSVYGYTF. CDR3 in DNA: TGCGCCAGCAGCTTGGACAGTCCTACGTCGGTTTATGGCTACACCTTC.

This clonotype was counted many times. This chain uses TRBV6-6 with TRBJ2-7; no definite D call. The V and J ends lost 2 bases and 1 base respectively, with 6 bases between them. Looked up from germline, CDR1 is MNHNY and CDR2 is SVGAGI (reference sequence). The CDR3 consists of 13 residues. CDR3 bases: TGTGCCAGCAGTTACGGGGAATCCTACGAGCAGTACTTC. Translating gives CASSYGESYEQYF.

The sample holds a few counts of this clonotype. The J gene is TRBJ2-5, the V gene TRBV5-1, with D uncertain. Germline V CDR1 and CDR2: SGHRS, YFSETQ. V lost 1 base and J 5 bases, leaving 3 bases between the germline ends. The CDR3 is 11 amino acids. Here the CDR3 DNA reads TGCGCCAGCAGCTTGTGGGAGACCCAGTACTTC. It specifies CASSLWETQYF.

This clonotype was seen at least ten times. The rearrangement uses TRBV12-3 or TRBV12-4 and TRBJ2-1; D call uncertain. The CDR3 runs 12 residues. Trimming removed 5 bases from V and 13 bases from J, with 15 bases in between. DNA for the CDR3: TGTGCCAGCAGTCTCTCCCAGGTTAGACAGTTCTTC. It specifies CASSLSQVRQFF.

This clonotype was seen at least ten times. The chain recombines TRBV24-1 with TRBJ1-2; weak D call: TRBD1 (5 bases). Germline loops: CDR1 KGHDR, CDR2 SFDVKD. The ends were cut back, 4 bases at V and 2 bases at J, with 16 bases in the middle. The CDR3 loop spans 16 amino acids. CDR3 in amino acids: CATSDSTRGENYGYTF. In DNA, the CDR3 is TGTGCCACCAGTGACTCAACCCGAGGGGAGAACTATGGCTACACCTTC.

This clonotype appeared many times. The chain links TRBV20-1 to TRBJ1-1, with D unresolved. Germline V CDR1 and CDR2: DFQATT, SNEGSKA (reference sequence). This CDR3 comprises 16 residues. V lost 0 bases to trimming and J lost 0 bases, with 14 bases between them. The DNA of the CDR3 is TGCAGTGCTAGAGACTCCTTCAGTGGATTGAACACTGAAGCTTTCTTT. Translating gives CSARDSFSGLNTEAFF.

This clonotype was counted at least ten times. This chain's CDR3 is CASSLRRDTDTQYF. DNA for the CDR3: TGTGCCAGCAGCTTACGGAGGGACACAGATACGCAGTATTTT. The V call is TRBV7-3, the J call TRBJ2-3; a possible D gene is TRBD2 (6 bases). CDR1 is SGHTA and CDR2 is FQGTGA in the germline V gene. V lost 2 bases and J lost 2, with 8 bases in between. CDR3 length: 14 amino acids.

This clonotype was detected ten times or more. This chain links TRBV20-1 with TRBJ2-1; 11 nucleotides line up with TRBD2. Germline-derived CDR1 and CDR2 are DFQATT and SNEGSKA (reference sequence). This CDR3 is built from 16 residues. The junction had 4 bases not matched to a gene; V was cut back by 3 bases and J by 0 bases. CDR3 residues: CSASPSGGSSYNEQFF. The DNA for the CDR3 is TGCAGTGCTAGTCCTAGCGGGGGGAGCTCCTACAATGAGCAGTTCTTC.

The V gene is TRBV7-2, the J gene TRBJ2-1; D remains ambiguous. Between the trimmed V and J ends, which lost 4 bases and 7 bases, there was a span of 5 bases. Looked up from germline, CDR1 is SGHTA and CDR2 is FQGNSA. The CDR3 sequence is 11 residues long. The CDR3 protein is CASSSFNEQFF. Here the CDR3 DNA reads TGTGCCAGCAGCTCTTTTAATGAGCAGTTCTTC. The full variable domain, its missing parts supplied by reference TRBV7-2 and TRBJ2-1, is GAGVSQSPSNKVTEKGKDVELRCDPISGHTALYWYRQSLGQGLEFLIYFQGNSAPDKSGLPSDRFSAERTGGSVSTLTIQRTQQEDSAVYLCASSSFNEQFFGPGTRLTVL.